This TCR beta chain stems from a study of blood T cell repertoires in COVID-19 (dated by TCRdb to the early 2020s). Describing the broader study: The collaborator samples originated in the United States, Italy and Spain and spanned the acute and convalescent phases of COVID-19. The prospective study material was composed of cDNA or gDNA derived from T cells, B-cell-depleted T cells, or PBMCs. Subjects who had been exposed to COVID-19, were actively infected with it, or had recovered from it provided the deeply sampled blood TCRbeta repertoires that made up the dataset. The repertoires were released in a freely available public database intended as a resource for research on the immune response to SARS-CoV-2. The samples were drawn from the first 160 participants of the ongoing ImmuneRACE study and from under 1,500 subjects provided by 6 global collaborators. Sample metadata almost always included a de-identified subject ID, COVID-19 status, age in years and sex. HLA class I and class II types, where available, came from metadata supplied by the sample provider rather than from assay-based typing. Summary of the overall study and its limitations: The quantity of clinical and demographic metadata differed by source and by participant and was supplied without curation.

Looking up the germline V gene yields CDR1 KGHDR and CDR2 SFDVKD. Deletion took 2 bases off V and 4 bases off J, with a span of 12 bases between the germline ends. There are 15 amino acids in the CDR3, from cysteine to phenylalanine inclusive. Only the CDR3 DNA stays, 45 bases, in frame from base 1. TCRbeta CDR3 regions were amplified from genomic DNA by means of the immunoSEQ Assay, a bias-controlled multiplex PCR. Turning to the authors' computational methods: The number of nucleated cells in each sample was estimated from the amplification of reference gene primers within the assay. To quantify the absolute abundance of each unique TCRbeta CDR3 rearrangement, sequence reads were collapsed and filtered. For each sample, productive Simpson clonality was calculated as the square root of Simpson's diversity index over productive rearrangements. Held by TCRdb, this immuneACCESS table contains in-frame sequences only and omits some clones. Under half of the omission traces to an unresolved V gene where checked; the cause of the rest is unknown. For V, J and clone size, that table is used; D and trimming come from the DNA. This sample gives fewer than 200,000 clones in total; roughly 79% of them show up just once. The leading ten clones occupy approximately 11% of the sample.

One collaborating source in Seattle enrolled patients while the patients were actively infected and followed the patients over time throughout the course of disease. Collaborating institutions collected whole blood in K2EDTA tubes following their own protocols. For TCRbeta analysis, collaborator samples were shipped as frozen whole blood, as isolated PBMCs, or as DNA extracted from either sample type. This clone is labeled medium-sized (0.01 to 0.1%). Its antigen is still unknown. Base-call qualities are not available, and no considerably larger clone is one nucleotide away. The rearrangement joined TRBV24-1 to TRBJ2-3; TRBD2 could be the D gene, as 5 bases match. This clonotype originated in a middle-aged woman with COVID-19, enrolled during active disease. The sample taken for sequencing was peripheral blood. The DNA reads as follows: TGTGCCACCAGTGATTCGCGGGTCGTCCCAGATACGCAGTATTTT. This codes for CATSDSRVVPDTQYF.